The 5 T cell receptor beta chains below all came from one sample that was sequenced in a study of blood T cells in healthy people across ages. A second PCR, run for roughly 7 to 11 cycles, used a sample-barcoded 5' primer plus a J-beta primer mix. TCRdb processed the 5' RACE reads anew with MiXCR; each CDR3 protein has one entry. The table has about 1,500,000 distinct CDR3 sequences, 25% to 30% seen once. The sequenced sample consisted of blood. All receptors derive from a woman between 25 and 40 years old in good health.

This clonotype was recorded a few times. V usage is TRBV27 and J usage is TRBJ2-5; a weak D match, TRBD2 (7 bases). Germline CDR1 and CDR2: MNHEY and SMNVEV (reference sequence). The V end was cut by 4 bases, the J end by 3 bases, with 15 bases between. The CDR3 consists of 15 residues. The CDR3 here is CASSSLGGQEETQYF. CDR3 sequence (DNA): TGTGCCAGCAGTTCTCTCGGGGGGCAGGAAGAGACCCAGTACTTC.

There are a few counts of this clonotype. The V and J genes are TRBV6-1 and TRBJ2-1, with TRBD2 matching over 13 bases. The CDR3 runs to 16 residues. V lost 7 bases, J lost 8 bases, and 11 bases stayed unmatched. CDR1 and CDR2 (germline): MNHNS, SASEGT. The CDR3 loop reads CASTGTGTSGVDEQFF. The CDR3 DNA reads TGTGCCAGCACCGGAACCGGGACTAGCGGGGTAGATGAGCAGTTCTTC.

J is TRBJ1-1 and V is TRBV29-1, with D possibly being TRBD1 (5 bases). The CDR3 contains 12 residues. CDR1 SQVTM and CDR2 ANQGSEA come from the germline V gene. V lost 6 bases to trimming and J lost 4 bases, with 12 bases between them. The CDR3 is CSVPPQGTEAFF. CDR3 coding DNA: TGCAGCGTGCCTCCTCAGGGCACTGAAGCTTTCTTT.

This clonotype was recorded a few times. The genes are TRBV5-4 and TRBJ2-1; D may be TRBD1 or TRBD2 (5 bases each). V was pared by 3 bases and J by 8 bases, with 12 bases between. This CDR3 contains 13 residues. Germline V gene sequence: CDR1 SGHNT, CDR2 YYREEE (reference sequence). The DNA of the CDR3 is TGTGCCAGCAGCTCCCCCAGGGACGATGAGCAGTTCTTC. It specifies CASSSPRDDEQFF.

The rearrangement links TRBV3-1 to TRBJ2-3, with D tentatively TRBD2 (5 bases). V lost 4 bases and J 9 bases, leaving 17 bases between the germline ends. The CDR3 spans 14 residues. Germline V gives CDR1 LGHDT, CDR2 YNNKEL (reference sequence). The CDR3 sequence: CASSPRAGSRTQYF. CDR3 bases: TGTGCCAGCAGCCCCCGCGCGGGTAGCAGAACGCAGTATTTT.